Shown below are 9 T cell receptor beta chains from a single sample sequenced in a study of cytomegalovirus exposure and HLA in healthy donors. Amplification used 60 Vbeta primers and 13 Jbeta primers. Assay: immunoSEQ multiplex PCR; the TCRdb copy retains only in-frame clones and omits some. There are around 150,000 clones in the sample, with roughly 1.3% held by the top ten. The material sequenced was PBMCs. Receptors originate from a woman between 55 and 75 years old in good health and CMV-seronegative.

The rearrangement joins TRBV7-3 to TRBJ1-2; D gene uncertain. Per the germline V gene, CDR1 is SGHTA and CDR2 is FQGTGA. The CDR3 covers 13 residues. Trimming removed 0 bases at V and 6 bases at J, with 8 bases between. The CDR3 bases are TGTGCCAGCAGCTTAACTCCCGGGGATGGCTACACCTTC. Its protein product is CASSLTPGDGYTF.

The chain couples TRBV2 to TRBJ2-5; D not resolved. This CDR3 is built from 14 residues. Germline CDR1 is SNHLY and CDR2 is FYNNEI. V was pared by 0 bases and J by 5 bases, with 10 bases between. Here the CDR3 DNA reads TGTGCCAGCAGTGAAGCGGTTTCGAGGGAGACCCAGTACTTC. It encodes CASSEAVSRETQYF.

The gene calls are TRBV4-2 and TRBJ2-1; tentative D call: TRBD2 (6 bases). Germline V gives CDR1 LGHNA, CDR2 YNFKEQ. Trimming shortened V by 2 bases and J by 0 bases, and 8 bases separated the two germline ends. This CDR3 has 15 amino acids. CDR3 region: CASSQQTSSYNEQFF. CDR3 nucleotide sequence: TGTGCCAGCAGCCAACAGACTAGCTCCTACAATGAGCAGTTCTTC.

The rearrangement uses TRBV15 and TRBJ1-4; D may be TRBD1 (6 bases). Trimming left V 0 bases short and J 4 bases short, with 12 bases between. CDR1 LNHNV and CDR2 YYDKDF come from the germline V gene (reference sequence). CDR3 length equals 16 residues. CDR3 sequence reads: CATSRDPGRGNEKLFF. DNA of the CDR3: TGTGCCACCAGCAGAGATCCTGGCAGGGGTAATGAAAAACTGTTTTTT.

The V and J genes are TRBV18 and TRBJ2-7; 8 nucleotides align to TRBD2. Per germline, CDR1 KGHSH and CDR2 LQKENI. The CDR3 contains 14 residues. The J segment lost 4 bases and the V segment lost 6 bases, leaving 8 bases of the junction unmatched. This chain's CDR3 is CASSPGLVGYEQYF. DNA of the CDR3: TGTGCCAGCTCGCCGGGACTAGTTGGATACGAGCAGTACTTC.

The CDR3 loop reads CASSQDSLNTEAFF. In DNA form, the CDR3 reads TGTGCCAGCTCACAGGACAGTTTGAACACTGAAGCTTTCTTT. The V and J genes are TRBV18 and TRBJ1-1; a possible D gene is TRBD1 (6 bases). The ends were cut back, 4 bases at V and 0 bases at J, with 9 bases in the middle. CDR1 KGHSH and CDR2 LQKENI come from the germline V gene. The CDR3 runs to 14 residues.

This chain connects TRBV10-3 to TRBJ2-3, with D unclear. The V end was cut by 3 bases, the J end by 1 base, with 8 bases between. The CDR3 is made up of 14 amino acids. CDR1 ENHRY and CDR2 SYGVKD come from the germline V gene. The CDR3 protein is CAISDAGRTDTQYF. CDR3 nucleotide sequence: TGTGCCATCAGTGATGCAGGCCGCACAGATACGCAGTATTTT.

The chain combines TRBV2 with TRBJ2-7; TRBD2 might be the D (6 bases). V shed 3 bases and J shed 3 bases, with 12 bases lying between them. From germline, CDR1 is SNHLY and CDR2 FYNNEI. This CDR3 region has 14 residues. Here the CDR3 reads CASSDQGLYYEQYF. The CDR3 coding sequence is TGTGCCAGCAGTGATCAGGGACTCTACTACGAGCAGTACTTC. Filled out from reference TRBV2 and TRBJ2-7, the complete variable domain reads EPEVTQTPSHQVTQMGQEVILRCVPISNHLYFYWYRQILGQKVEFLVSFYNNEISEKSEIFDDQFSVERPDGSNFTLKIRSTKLEDSAMYFCASSDQGLYYEQYFGPGTRLTVT.

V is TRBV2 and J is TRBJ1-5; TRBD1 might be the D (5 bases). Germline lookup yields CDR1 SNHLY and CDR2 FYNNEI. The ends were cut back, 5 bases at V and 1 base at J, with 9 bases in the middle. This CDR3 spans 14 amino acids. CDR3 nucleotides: TGTGCCAGCAGTTTGACAGAAAGCAATCAGCCCCAGCATTTT. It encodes CASSLTESNQPQHF.